Listed below are T cell receptor beta chains from one sample, sequenced in a study of OX40 agonist ivuxolimab in advanced cancers. The data were produced by immunoSEQ multiplex PCR, yet TCRdb's version contains in-frame clones alone and is incomplete. The sample shows 45,000 to 50,000 clones, about nine tenths of them seen only once. The specimen was CD4+ or CD8+ T cells sorted from blood, collected in a trial of the OX40 agonist ivuxolimab. The receptors originated from an adult with an advanced solid tumor such as melanoma, head and neck, liver or kidney cancer. CDR3s include the opening cysteine and the closing phenylalanine or tryptophan. Each record gives: J gene, D gene, clone size, CDR3 length, V gene, CDR3 DNA, CDR3 protein. A D gene is named only where the DNA matches it firmly. Clone size is not always given. Where it is, it says once, few, many or a class for expanded clones.

TRBJ2-1	TRBD1	once	15	TRBV7-9	TGTGCCAGCAGCTCGACAGGGGAAAACTACAATGAGCAGTTCTTC	CASSSTGENYNEQFF
TRBJ2-7	TRBD2	-	16	TRBV19	TGTGCCACCCGCGGGGGGGTCGAGGGCCTAATTTGCGAGCAGTACTTC	CATRGGVEGLICEQYF
TRBJ1-1	-	-	13	TRBV7-3	TGTGCCAGCAGCTCACAGGGAGGGGGTGAAGCTTTCTTT	CASSSQGGGEAFF
TRBJ1-2	-	-	13	TRBV14	TGTGCCAGCAGCCCCTCTCCGGGCTATGGCTACACCTTC	CASSPSPGYGYTF
TRBJ1-1	-	-	13	TRBV4-3	TGCGCCAGCAGCCAAGATTGGGGGACTGAAGCTTTCTTT	CASSQDWGTEAFF
TRBJ2-7	-	-	12	TRBV27	TGTGCCAGCAGTTTTGGGGGCTACGAGCAGTACTTC	CASSFGGYEQYF
TRBJ1-1	-	-	13	TRBV6-1	TGTGCCAGCAGTCCCCGGGGGGGATATCAAGCTTTCTTT	CASSPRGGYQAFF
TRBJ2-1	TRBD2	-	15	TRBV11-2	TGTGCCAGCAGCTTCCTTCTAGCGGGGGGCAATGAGCAGTTCTTC	CASSFLLAGGNEQFF
TRBJ2-2	-	-	15	TRBV2	TGTGCCAGCAGTGAATCGTCGAGGGGTGGCGGGGAGCTGTTTTTT	CASSESSRGGGELFF
TRBJ2-6	-	-	20	TRBV9	TGTGCCAGCAGCTCCCCCGTGGGGGACCTGTACGTATCTGGGGCCAACGTCCTGACTTTC	CASSSPVGDLYVSGANVLTF
TRBJ2-3	TRBD2	-	16	TRBV13	TGTGCCAGCAGCTTAAGGTCCGCTAGCGGCTCAGTTACGCAGTATTTT	CASSLRSASGSVTQYF
TRBJ2-7	TRBD1	-	14	TRBV29-1	TGCAGCGTTTTGGGACAGGGATGGTCCTACGAGCAGTACTTC	CSVLGQGWSYEQYF
TRBJ1-2	-	-	12	TRBV7-2	TGTGCCAGCAGCTTAGAATCAGGAAGCTACACCTTC	CASSLESGSYTF
TRBJ1-1	-	-	16	TRBV6-1	TGTGCCAGCAGTGAAGATGGGGTTTGGGGACAAGATGAAGCTTTCTTT	CASSEDGVWGQDEAFF
TRBJ2-7	-	once	14	TRBV28	TGTGCCAGCAGTCTGGACCGGGACCCGTACGAGCAGTACTTC	CASSLDRDPYEQYF
TRBJ1-1	-	-	13	TRBV6-4	TGTGCCAGCAGTGAGGAGGTGGGCACTGAAGCTTTCTTT	CASSEEVGTEAFF
TRBJ1-1	-	few	15	TRBV25-1	TGTGCCAGCAGTGGGAAGGGCCAGGGCAATCTGGAAGCTTTCTTT	CASSGKGQGNLEAFF
TRBJ2-2	-	-	14	TRBV5-1	TGCGCCACCAACCAACAACCAGGCACCGGGGAGCTGTTTTTT	CATNQQPGTGELFF
TRBJ1-2	TRBD1	-	14	TRBV28	TGTGCCAGCAATCGACAGGGCGAGGACTATGGCTACACCTTC	CASNRQGEDYGYTF
TRBJ2-1	-	-	16	TRBV6-4	TGTGCCAGCAGTGGTGGTCTGGGAACGTTGCACAATGAGCAGTTCTTC	CASSGGLGTLHNEQFF
TRBJ2-2	TRBD2	-	18	TRBV19	TGTGCCAGTAGCGGGTGGCTAGCGGGAGATGGGGGCACCGGGGAGCTGTTTTTT	CASSGWLAGDGGTGELFF
TRBJ2-3	-	-	14	TRBV6-5	TGTGCCAGCAGTTACTCTATCAACACAGATACGCAGTATTTT	CASSYSINTDTQYF
TRBJ1-5	-	-	15	TRBV19	TGTGCCAGTAGTATTCTCAGGGGAGGCAATCAGCCCCAGCATTTT	CASSILRGGNQPQHF